This T cell receptor beta chain emerged from a study of neurological immune-mediated disorders. In its sample, this clonotype was seen many times. Antigen unknown. The CDR3 consists of 15 residues. V shed 1 base and J shed 1 base, with 11 bases lying between them. CDR1 and CDR2 (germline): SGHDN, FVKESK. Documented time point: longitudinal time-point 3. Template-switch 5'RACE cDNA synthesis added a 10-nucleotide unique molecular identifier. Each CDR3 protein gets one entry after TCRdb re-called the 5' RACE reads with MiXCR. The sample shows tens of thousands of distinct CDR3 sequences, 4.3% of them seen only once. Study findings and constraints: The study found the most TCR clonal expansion in HTLV-1-associated myelopathy and the least in multiple sclerosis, below healthy controls. The multiple sclerosis repertoire cluster had no clinical or MRI correlate. Among expanded clones, no CDR3 amino acid sequences were shared across subjects, a pattern suggesting private repertoires in all groups.

Sequenced: PBMCs. The sequence was collected from an older woman with multiple sclerosis. V and J are TRBV14 and TRBJ2-7; D may be TRBD1 or TRBD2 (6 bases each). The CDR3 coding sequence is TGTGCCAGCAGCCAAGCGGGGGCGCGGTCCTACGAGCAGTACTTC. Its translation is CASSQAGARSYEQYF.